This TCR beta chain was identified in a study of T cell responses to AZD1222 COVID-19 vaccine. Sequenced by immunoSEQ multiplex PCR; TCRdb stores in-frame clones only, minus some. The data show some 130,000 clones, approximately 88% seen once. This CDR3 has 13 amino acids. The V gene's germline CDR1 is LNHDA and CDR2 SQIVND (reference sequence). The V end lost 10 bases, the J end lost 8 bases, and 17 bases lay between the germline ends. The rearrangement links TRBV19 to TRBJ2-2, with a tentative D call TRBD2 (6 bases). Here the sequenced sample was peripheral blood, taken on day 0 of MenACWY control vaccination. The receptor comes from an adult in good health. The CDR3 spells CATPGLYTGELFF. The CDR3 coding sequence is TGTGCCACCCCGGGACTCTATACGGGGGAGCTGTTTTTT.